The rows below give T cell receptor beta chains drawn from one sample of a study of regulatory T cells in long-lasting Graves disease. Using its own MiXCR run on the multiplex PCR reads, TCRdb lists one record per CDR3 protein. The sample has over 300,000 distinct CDR3 sequences, roughly a fifth seen once. The material sequenced was peripheral blood mononuclear cells (PBMCs), taken when the disease was refractory, from a patient treated with antithyroid drugs. All receptors derive from a female donor with Graves disease. CDR3s include the opening cysteine and the closing phenylalanine or tryptophan.

cdr3_aa: CATSRVRNTEAFF; v_call: TRBV15
cdr3_aa: CSAQSRVSDTGELFF; v_call: TRBV20-1
cdr3_aa: CASSQGNSRGELFF; v_call: TRBV4-1
cdr3_aa: CAWSWGSSYEQYF; v_call: TRBV30
cdr3_aa: CASSGGLTNTGELFF; v_call: TRBV6-2/TRBV6-3
cdr3_aa: CASRLNRGRKVSPLHF; v_call: TRBV27
cdr3_aa: CASSEWAGTMDEQFF; v_call: TRBV25-1
cdr3_aa: CASSFASDSYEQYF; v_call: TRBV27
cdr3_aa: CASSLDQGVGETQYF; v_call: TRBV11-2
cdr3_aa: CASSPNQDRLNTEAFF; v_call: TRBV19
cdr3_aa: CAILTGGSNSNQPQHF; v_call: TRBV10-3
cdr3_aa: CASSNSGGETQYF; v_call: TRBV9
cdr3_aa: CASSFPLYDRERMNTEAFF; v_call: TRBV11-2
cdr3_aa: CASSGTGMNTEAFF; v_call: TRBV7-6
cdr3_aa: CASSIGGSYNEQFF; v_call: TRBV19
cdr3_aa: CAWSVLTEAFF; v_call: TRBV30
cdr3_aa: CAFGGKWGNQPQHF; v_call: TRBV28
cdr3_aa: CASSRNRGELFF; v_call: TRBV18
cdr3_aa: CASSLKEVVEQYF; v_call: TRBV28
cdr3_aa: CASSSTGSRRWGTDTQYF; v_call: TRBV28
cdr3_aa: CASSSGQTNYGYTF; v_call: TRBV28
cdr3_aa: CATRRTGTDNYGYTF; v_call: TRBV15
cdr3_aa: CSVSLGDWYSYEQYF; v_call: TRBV29-1
cdr3_aa: CASSLNPFGGYTF; v_call: TRBV7-9
cdr3_aa: CASSPGTTYEQYF; v_call: TRBV18
cdr3_aa: CASSPLTTGGKVNTEAFF; v_call: TRBV18
cdr3_aa: CASSRGQGDYTDTQYF; v_call: TRBV5-1
cdr3_aa: CASSRVGTSGSTDTQYF; v_call: TRBV11-1
cdr3_aa: CASSDPGSSSYNSPLHF; v_call: TRBV10-2
cdr3_aa: CASRGGDYYGYTF; v_call: TRBV28
cdr3_aa: CASSARQGPNTEAFF; v_call: TRBV11-2
cdr3_aa: CASSQLHPGLYGYTF; v_call: TRBV7-2
cdr3_aa: CASSQDGLRHEKLFF; v_call: TRBV7-9
cdr3_aa: CSASLRALSEQYF; v_call: TRBV20-1
cdr3_aa: CASSPWGLTYNEQFF; v_call: TRBV27
cdr3_aa: CASLSRAPGNTIYF; v_call: TRBV12-3/TRBV12-4
cdr3_aa: CASSLSLASTDTQYF; v_call: TRBV7-3
cdr3_aa: CSARPGTGAYEQYF; v_call: TRBV20-1
cdr3_aa: CASSPRDRGKYTEAFF; v_call: TRBV3-1
cdr3_aa: CAWSAPGPQPQHF; v_call: TRBV30
cdr3_aa: CASSFGGPRSQYF; v_call: TRBV28
cdr3_aa: CAIGQGPDTQYF; v_call: TRBV10-3
cdr3_aa: CSAAVLGNEQFF; v_call: TRBV20-1
cdr3_aa: CASSRQGWGNSNQPQHF; v_call: TRBV28
cdr3_aa: CAWEQGRGYTEAFF; v_call: TRBV30
cdr3_aa: CASSFMGVGNQPQHF; v_call: TRBV12-3/TRBV12-4
cdr3_aa: CASSLISGGETQYF; v_call: TRBV5-1
cdr3_aa: CATSDKIQGSADTQYF; v_call: TRBV24-1
cdr3_aa: CASSFGQEGTGELFF; v_call: TRBV7-6
cdr3_aa: CSARRLGGNYEQYF; v_call: TRBV20-1
cdr3_aa: CASSLGGTDDQPQHF; v_call: TRBV5-4
cdr3_aa: CASSSPSTYGYTF; v_call: TRBV28
cdr3_aa: CASSYRDRGDSGANVLTF; v_call: TRBV4-1
cdr3_aa: CASSYSSAGARGYTF; v_call: TRBV6-2/TRBV6-3